This T cell receptor beta chain was identified in a study of regulatory T cells in long-lasting Graves disease. This clonotype was recorded at least ten times. The time point here: newly diagnosed GD, antithyroid drugs for less than 3 months. Scientists built the TCR library using RNA that was extracted from PBMCs. Combining iRepertoire HTBI primers with Arm-PCR of CDR3 regions, the authors built TCR beta libraries. In the source study's methods: Identification of gene segments yielded around 63 TRBV and 14 TRBJ across samples. MiXCR, run by TCRdb on the multiplex PCR reads, gives a single entry per CDR3 protein. The V and J calls here are based on TCRdb, not the publication. In the table there are a few hundred thousand distinct CDR3 sequences, approximately 15% of which are singletons. This CDR3 has 14 residues. Germline CDR1 reads DFQATT; CDR2 reads SNEGSKA (reference sequence). The trim removed 6 bases at V and 2 bases at J, leaving 5 bases unmatched.

The same specimen was also included in a second study, on T cells in Graves' hyperthyroidism and ophthalmopathy. Per that paper: Diagnoses were established using clinical symptoms, serum thyroxine and TRAb, thyroid ultrasound and orbital computed tomography.

This specimen was peripheral blood mononuclear cells (PBMCs), taken at new diagnosis, from a patient treated with antithyroid drugs. The clonotype originates from a man in his forties or fifties with Graves disease. The V and J genes are TRBV20-1 and TRBJ2-1; 9 bases align to TRBD2. The CDR3 DNA reads as TGCAGTGCCAGCGGGGGGACCGCCTACAATGAGCAGTTCTTC. It translates to CSASGGTAYNEQFF.